Listed below are T cell receptor beta chains from one sample, sequenced in a study of T cell repertoires in cytomegalovirus infection. TCRdb re-called the reads through MiXCR, storing one row per CDR3 protein. The sample holds approximately 600,000 distinct CDR3 sequences; roughly 42% are singletons and the top ten take about 46%. These receptors lack a known antigen. This sample comprised cultured PBMCs, obtained from culture after CMV antigen stimulation. These receptor sequences come from a human donor in good health (CMV status not recorded). Some clones in this sample may be carry-over from other donors' samples. The CDR3 runs from the conserved cysteine through the conserved F or W. D genes are given only for firm matches. A clone size is listed for some rows: how often the clone was seen (once, few, many), or a class if it is expanded.

CDR3nt	CDR3aa	abundance	d_gene	v_gene	j_gene
TGTGCCAGCTCCCCCAGAAACTACGAGCAGTACTTC	CASSPRNYEQYF	-	-	TRBV7-6	TRBJ2-7
TGTGCCAGCAGTTCGCAACAAACCTACGAGCAGTACTTC	CASSSQQTYEQYF	-	-	TRBV28	TRBJ2-7
TGTGCCAGCAGCTTAGGACGGGAGGAGCAGTTCTTC	CASSLGREEQFF	-	-	TRBV11-2	TRBJ2-1
TGCGCCAGCAGCTTGCAATTGGGGGGGAGCACTGAAGCTTTCTTT	CASSLQLGGSTEAFF	-	-	TRBV5-1	TRBJ1-1
TGTGCCAGCAGCGTAGGGGGACGGGGGTCCCAAGAGACCCAGTACTTC	CASSVGGRGSQETQYF	-	-	TRBV7-9	TRBJ2-5
TGTGCCACCTCGACAGGGAGGAGCAATCAGCCCCAGCATTTT	CATSTGRSNQPQHF	-	TRBD1	TRBV12-3/TRBV12-4	TRBJ1-5
TGTGCCAGCAGCTTTGCGTCTAGCGGGAGCTTTTACGAGCAGTACTTC	CASSFASSGSFYEQYF	-	TRBD2	TRBV7-4	TRBJ2-7
TGTGCCAGCAGTTACCCGACAGGGTACACTGAAGCTTTCTTT	CASSYPTGYTEAFF	few	TRBD1	TRBV6-2/TRBV6-3	TRBJ1-1
TGTGCCAGCAGCCAACCCGGGGGAGCCTACGAGCAGTACTTC	CASSQPGGAYEQYF	-	-	TRBV7-2	TRBJ2-7
TGTGCCAGCAGCGTAGTTCCCACTAGAGGCCTCTACAATGAGCAGTTCTTC	CASSVVPTRGLYNEQFF	once	-	TRBV9	TRBJ2-1
TGTGCCAGCAGCACTACTAGCGGGGAGGCCGCGGGCGCGAACACCGGGGAGCTGTTTTTT	CASSTTSGEAAGANTGELFF	many	TRBD2	TRBV7-2	TRBJ2-2
TGTGCCAGCAAAGGAGGGTCTTTCTCATTTAGCAATCAGCCCCAGCATTTT	CASKGGSFSFSNQPQHF	-	-	TRBV2	TRBJ1-5
TGTGCCAGCAGCTCGCGGGGGGGTGTCTACGAGCAGTACTTC	CASSSRGGVYEQYF	few	TRBD2	TRBV7-2	TRBJ2-7
TGTGCCAGCACGGCCAGACTAGCGGACACAGATACGCAGTATTTT	CASTARLADTDTQYF	-	TRBD2	TRBV6-5	TRBJ2-3
TGCAGTGCCCGGGACAGGGGCAAGGACACCATATATTTT	CSARDRGKDTIYF	-	TRBD1	TRBV20-1	TRBJ1-3
TGTGCCAGCAGCTCTCTCGGGACAGAGGACTATGGCTACACCTTC	CASSSLGTEDYGYTF	-	TRBD1	TRBV7-6	TRBJ1-2
TGTGCCAGCAGTTTCAGGGGCGGTGGCTACACCTTC	CASSFRGGGYTF	-	-	TRBV27	TRBJ1-2
TGCGCCAGCAGCCAAGATAGGGGGCAACACACCTTC	CASSQDRGQHTF	few	TRBD1	TRBV4-1	TRBJ1-2
TGTGCCAGCAGCGTAGACGCAATGGAAATAGTTGAGCAGTTCTTC	CASSVDAMEIVEQFF	-	-	TRBV9	TRBJ2-1
TGCGCCAGCAGCCAAGGAGTAGCGGACTACGAGCAGTACTTC	CASSQGVADYEQYF	-	-	TRBV4-3	TRBJ2-7
TGTGCCAGCAGGTGGGGGGAGAGTGGGGATACGCAGTATTTT	CASRWGESGDTQYF	many	-	TRBV7-2	TRBJ2-3
TGTGCCAGCAGTTACCGCGTAGTGGGTGTGAACACTGAAGCTTTCTTT	CASSYRVVGVNTEAFF	once	-	TRBV6-2/TRBV6-3	TRBJ1-1
TGTGCCAGCTACAGTGATGAAGCTTTCTTT	CASYSDEAFF	-	-	TRBV25-1	TRBJ1-1
TGCGCCAGCAGCCAAGATCGAGGTGGGCGCTTGGAGACCCAGTACTTC	CASSQDRGGRLETQYF	-	-	TRBV4-1	TRBJ2-5
TGTGCCAGCACCGGGGGGTTGTATCAGCCCCAGCATTTT	CASTGGLYQPQHF	-	-	TRBV12-3/TRBV12-4	TRBJ1-5
TGTGCCAGCAGCCCAGTCTCTAGCGGCTACAATGAGCAGTTCTTC	CASSPVSSGYNEQFF	few	TRBD2	TRBV12-3/TRBV12-4	TRBJ2-1
TGTGCCAGCAGTTTATCCCCTGCGGACTATGGCTACACCTTC	CASSLSPADYGYTF	-	-	TRBV27	TRBJ1-2
TGTGCCAGCAGCCAGGTGCAAAGTACTTACACCGGGGAGCTGTTTTTT	CASSQVQSTYTGELFF	-	-	TRBV4-2	TRBJ2-2
TGCGCCAGCAGCCGGAGCGAGAGCTACGAGCAGTACTTC	CASSRSESYEQYF	-	-	TRBV4-1	TRBJ2-7
TGCAGTGCTGGGGATAGGGTAAACATTCAGTACTTC	CSAGDRVNIQYF	-	-	TRBV20-1	TRBJ2-4
TGTGCCAGCAGCTTAGCGGACAGGTCCCGGGAGACCCAGTACTTC	CASSLADRSRETQYF	many	TRBD1	TRBV7-2	TRBJ2-5